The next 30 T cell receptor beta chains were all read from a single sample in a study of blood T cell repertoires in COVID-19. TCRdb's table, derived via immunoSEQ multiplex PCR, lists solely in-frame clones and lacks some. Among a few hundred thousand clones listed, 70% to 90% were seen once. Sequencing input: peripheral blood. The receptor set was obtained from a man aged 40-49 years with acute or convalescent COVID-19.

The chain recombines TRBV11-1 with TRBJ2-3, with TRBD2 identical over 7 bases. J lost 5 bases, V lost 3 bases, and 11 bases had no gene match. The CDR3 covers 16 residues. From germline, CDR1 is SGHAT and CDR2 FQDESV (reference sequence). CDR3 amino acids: CASSLGVWEGRDTQYF. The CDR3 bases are TGTGCCAGCAGCTTGGGTGTGTGGGAGGGAAGAGATACGCAGTATTTT.

The CDR3, as DNA: TGTGCCAGCAGCGATGCTGCAGGGAACGGTCTTGGCTACACCTTC. As protein: CASSDAAGNGLGYTF. The V call is TRBV3-1 (or the pseudogene TRBV3-2), the J call TRBJ1-2; maybe TRBD1 (5 bases). The CDR3 totals 15 residues. Trimming removed 5 bases at V and 7 bases at J, with 20 bases between. The germline V gene has CDR1 LGHDT and CDR2 YNNKEL (reference sequence).

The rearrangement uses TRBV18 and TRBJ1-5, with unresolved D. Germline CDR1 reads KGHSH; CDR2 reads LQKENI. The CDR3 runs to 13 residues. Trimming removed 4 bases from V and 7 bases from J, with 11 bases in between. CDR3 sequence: CASSQTRGQPQHF. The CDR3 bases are TGTGCCAGCTCACAAACCCGGGGACAGCCCCAGCATTTT.

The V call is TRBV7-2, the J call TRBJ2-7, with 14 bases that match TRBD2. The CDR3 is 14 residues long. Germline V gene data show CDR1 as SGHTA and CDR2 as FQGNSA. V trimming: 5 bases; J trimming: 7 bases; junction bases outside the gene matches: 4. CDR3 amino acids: CASSTGLAGGEQYF. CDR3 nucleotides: TGTGCCAGCAGCACAGGACTAGCGGGGGGAGAGCAGTACTTC.

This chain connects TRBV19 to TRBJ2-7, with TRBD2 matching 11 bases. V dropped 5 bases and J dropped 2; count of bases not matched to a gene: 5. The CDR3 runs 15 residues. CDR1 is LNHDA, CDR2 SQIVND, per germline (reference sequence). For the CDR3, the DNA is TGTGCCAGTAGTGCTAGCGGGGGGCGAACCTACGAGCAGTACTTC. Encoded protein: CASSASGGRTYEQYF.

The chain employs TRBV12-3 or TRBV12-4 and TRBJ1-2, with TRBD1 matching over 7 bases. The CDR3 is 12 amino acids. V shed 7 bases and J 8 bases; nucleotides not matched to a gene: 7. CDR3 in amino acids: CASTRDSRGYTF. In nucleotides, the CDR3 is TGTGCCAGCACCCGGGACAGTCGGGGCTACACCTTC.

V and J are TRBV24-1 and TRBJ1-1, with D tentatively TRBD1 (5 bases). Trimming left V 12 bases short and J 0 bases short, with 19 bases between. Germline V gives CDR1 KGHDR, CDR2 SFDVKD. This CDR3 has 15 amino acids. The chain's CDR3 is CASSTPLTVNTEAFF. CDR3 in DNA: TGTGCCTCCTCGACCCCCCTGACAGTGAACACTGAAGCTTTCTTT.

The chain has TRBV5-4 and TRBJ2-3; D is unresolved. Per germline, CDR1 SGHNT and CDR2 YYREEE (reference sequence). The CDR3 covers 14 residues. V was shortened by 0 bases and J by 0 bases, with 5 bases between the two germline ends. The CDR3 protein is CASSLARSTDTQYF. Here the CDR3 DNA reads TGTGCCAGCAGCTTGGCCAGGAGCACAGATACGCAGTATTTT.

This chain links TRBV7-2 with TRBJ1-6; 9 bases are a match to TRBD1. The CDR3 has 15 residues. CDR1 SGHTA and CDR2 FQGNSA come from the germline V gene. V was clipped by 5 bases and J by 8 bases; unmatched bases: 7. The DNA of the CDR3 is TGTGCCAGCAGCGTATTAGACAGGGGGGATTCACCCCTCCACTTT. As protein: CASSVLDRGDSPLHF.

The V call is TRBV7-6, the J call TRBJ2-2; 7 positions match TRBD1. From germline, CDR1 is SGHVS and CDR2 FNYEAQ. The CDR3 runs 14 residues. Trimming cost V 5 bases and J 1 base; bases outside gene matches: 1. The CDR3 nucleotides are TGTGCCAGCAGCCGGACAGGGAACACCGGGGAGCTGTTTTTT. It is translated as CASSRTGNTGELFF.

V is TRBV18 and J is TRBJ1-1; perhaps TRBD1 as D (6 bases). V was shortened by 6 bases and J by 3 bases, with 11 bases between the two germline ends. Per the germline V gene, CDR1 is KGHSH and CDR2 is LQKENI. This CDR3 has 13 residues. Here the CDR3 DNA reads TGTGCCAGCTCTCGACAGGTGGACACTGAAGCTTTCTTT. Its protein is CASSRQVDTEAFF.

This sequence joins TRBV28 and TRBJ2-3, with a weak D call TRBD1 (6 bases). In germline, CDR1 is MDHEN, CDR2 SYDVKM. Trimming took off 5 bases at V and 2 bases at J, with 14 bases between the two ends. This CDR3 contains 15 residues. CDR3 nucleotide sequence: TGTGCCAGCAGTCTGTCCGGGACACTCACAGATACGCAGTATTTT. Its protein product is CASSLSGTLTDTQYF.

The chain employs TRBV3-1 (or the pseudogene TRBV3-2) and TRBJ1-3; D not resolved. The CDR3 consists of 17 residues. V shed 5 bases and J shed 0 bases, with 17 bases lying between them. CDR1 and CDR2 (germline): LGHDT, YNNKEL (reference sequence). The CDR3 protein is CASSSPSAGRSGNTIYF. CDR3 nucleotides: TGTGCCAGCAGCTCCCCCTCGGCAGGCCGCTCTGGAAACACCATATATTTT.

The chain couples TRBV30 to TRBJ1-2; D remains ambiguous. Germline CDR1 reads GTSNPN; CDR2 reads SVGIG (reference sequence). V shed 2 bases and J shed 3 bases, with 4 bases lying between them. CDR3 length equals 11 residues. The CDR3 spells CAWSRDYGYTF. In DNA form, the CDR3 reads TGTGCCTGGAGTAGAGACTATGGCTACACCTTC.

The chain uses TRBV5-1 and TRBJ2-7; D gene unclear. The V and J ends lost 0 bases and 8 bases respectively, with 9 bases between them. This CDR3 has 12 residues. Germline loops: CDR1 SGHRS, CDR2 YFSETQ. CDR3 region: CASSLDISQQYF. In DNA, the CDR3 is TGCGCCAGCAGCTTGGATATAAGCCAGCAGTACTTC.

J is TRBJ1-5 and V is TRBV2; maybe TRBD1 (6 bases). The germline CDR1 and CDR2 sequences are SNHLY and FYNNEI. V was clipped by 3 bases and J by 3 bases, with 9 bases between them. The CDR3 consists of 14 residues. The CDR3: CASSETGTNQPQHF. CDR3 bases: TGTGCCAGCAGTGAGACAGGAACCAATCAGCCCCAGCATTTT.

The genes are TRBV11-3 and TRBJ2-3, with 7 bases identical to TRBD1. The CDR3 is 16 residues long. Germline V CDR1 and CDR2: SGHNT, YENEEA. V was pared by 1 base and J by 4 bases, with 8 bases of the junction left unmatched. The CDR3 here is CASSLGLRGQADTQYF. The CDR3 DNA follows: TGTGCCAGCAGCTTAGGTTTGAGGGGGCAAGCAGATACGCAGTATTTT.

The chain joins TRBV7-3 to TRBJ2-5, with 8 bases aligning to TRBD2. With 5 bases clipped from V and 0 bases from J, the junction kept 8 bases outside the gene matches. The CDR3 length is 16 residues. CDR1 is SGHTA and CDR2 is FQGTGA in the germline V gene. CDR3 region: CASSPRASGYQETQYF. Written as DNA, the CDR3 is TGTGCCAGCAGCCCAAGGGCTAGCGGGTACCAAGAGACCCAGTACTTC.

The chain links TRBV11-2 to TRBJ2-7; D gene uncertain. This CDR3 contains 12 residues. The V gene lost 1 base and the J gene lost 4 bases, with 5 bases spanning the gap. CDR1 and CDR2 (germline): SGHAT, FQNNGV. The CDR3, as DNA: TGTGCCAGCAGCTTAGGGAGTTACGAGCAGTACTTC. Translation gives CASSLGSYEQYF.

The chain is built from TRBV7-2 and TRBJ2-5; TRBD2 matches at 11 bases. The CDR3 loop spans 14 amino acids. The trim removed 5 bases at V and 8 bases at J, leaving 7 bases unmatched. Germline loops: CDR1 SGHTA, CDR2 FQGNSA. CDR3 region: CASSEGLAEETQYF. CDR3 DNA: TGTGCCAGCAGCGAGGGACTAGCGGAGGAAACCCAGTACTTC.

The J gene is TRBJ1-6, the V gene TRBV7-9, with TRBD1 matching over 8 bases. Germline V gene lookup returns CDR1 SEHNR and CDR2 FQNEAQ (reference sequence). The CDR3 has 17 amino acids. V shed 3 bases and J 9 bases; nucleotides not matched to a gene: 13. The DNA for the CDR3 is TGTGCCAGCAGCTTTTATGGATCAGACAGGGGAGGTTCACCCCTCCACTTT. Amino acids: CASSFYGSDRGGSPLHF.

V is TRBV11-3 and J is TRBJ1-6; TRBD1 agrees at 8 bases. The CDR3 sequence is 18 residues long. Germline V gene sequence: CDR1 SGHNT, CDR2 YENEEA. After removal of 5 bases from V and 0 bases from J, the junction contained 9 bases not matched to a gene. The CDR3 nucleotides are TGTGCCAGCAGCACGACAGGGGCGAATAGCTCCTATAATTCACCCCTCCACTTT. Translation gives CASSTTGANSSYNSPLHF.

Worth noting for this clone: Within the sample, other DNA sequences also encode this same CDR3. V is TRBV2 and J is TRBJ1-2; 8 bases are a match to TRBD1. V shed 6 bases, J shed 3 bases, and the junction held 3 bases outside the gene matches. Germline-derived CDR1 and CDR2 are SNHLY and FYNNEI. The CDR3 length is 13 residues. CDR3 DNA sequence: TGTGCCAGCAGCGAGGACAGGGACTATGGCTACACCTTC. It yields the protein CASSEDRDYGYTF.

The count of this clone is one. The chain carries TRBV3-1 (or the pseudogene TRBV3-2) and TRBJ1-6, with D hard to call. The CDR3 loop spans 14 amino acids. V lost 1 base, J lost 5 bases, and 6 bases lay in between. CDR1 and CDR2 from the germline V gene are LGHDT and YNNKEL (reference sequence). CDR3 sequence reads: CASSQGRDNSPLHF. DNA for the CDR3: TGTGCCAGCAGCCAAGGCCGGGATAATTCACCCCTCCACTTT.

Here the CDR3 DNA reads TGTGCCAGCGGTTACCCGGGACTGCAAGAGACCCAGTACTTC. Translated: CASGYPGLQETQYF. V is TRBV27 and J is TRBJ2-5; weak D call: TRBD2 (6 bases). V lost 8 bases and J lost 2, with 15 bases in between. The CDR3 is made up of 14 amino acids. Looked up from germline, CDR1 is MNHEY and CDR2 is SMNVEV (reference sequence).

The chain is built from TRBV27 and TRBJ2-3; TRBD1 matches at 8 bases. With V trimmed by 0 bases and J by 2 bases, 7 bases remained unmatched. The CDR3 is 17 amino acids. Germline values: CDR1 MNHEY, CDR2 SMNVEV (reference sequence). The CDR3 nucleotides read TGTGCCAGCAGTTTATCCCTCCCGACAGGGGCCACAGATACGCAGTATTTT. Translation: CASSLSLPTGATDTQYF.

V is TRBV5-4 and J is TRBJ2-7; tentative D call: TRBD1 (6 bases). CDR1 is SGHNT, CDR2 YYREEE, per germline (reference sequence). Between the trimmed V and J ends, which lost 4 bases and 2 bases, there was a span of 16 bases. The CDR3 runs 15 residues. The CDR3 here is CASSRTASGPYEQYF. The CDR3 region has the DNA TGTGCCAGCAGCCGGACAGCCTCAGGCCCCTACGAGCAGTACTTC.

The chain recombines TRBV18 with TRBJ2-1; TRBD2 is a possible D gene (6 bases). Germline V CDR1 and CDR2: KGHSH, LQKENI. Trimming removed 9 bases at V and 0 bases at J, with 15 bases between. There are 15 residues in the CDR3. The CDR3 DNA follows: TGTGCCAGTTCCCCTTTAGCGGTCTCCTACAATGAGCAGTTCTTC. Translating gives CASSPLAVSYNEQFF.

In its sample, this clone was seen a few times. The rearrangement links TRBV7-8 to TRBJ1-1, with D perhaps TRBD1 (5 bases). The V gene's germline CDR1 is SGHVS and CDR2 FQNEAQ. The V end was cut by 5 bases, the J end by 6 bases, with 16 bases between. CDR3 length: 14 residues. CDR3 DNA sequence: TGTGCCAGCAGCCGAGACCCATGGGGCGCTGAAGCTTTCTTT. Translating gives CASSRDPWGAEAFF.

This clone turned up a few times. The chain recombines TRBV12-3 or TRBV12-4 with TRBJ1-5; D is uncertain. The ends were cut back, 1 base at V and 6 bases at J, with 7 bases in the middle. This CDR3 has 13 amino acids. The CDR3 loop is CASSLGAGQPQHF. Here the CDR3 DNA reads TGTGCCAGCAGTTTAGGGGCTGGTCAGCCCCAGCATTTT.